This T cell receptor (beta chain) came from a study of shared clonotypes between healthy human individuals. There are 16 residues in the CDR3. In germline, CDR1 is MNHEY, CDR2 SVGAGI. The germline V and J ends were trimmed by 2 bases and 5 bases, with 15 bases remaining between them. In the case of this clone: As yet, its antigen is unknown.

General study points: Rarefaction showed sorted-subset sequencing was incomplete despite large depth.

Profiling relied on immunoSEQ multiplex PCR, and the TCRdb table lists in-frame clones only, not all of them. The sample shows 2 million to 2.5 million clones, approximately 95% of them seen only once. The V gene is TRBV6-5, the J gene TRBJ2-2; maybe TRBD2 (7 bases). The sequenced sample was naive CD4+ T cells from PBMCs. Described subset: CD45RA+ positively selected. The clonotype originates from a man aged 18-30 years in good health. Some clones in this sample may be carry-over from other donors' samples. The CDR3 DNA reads TGTGCCAGCAGTTACCGGGGGGCTAGCGGAACCGGGGAGCTGTTTTTT. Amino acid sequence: CASSYRGASGTGELFF.